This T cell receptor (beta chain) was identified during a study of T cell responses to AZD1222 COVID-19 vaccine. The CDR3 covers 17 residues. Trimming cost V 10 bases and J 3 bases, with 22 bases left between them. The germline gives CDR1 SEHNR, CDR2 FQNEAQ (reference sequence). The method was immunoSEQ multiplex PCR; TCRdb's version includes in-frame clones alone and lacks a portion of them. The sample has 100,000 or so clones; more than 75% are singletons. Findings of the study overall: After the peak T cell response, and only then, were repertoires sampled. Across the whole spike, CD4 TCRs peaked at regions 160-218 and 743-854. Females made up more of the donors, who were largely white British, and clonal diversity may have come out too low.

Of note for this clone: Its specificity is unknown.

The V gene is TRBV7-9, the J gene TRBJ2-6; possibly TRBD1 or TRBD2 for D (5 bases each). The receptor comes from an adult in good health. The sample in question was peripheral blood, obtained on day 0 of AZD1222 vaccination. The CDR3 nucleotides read TGTGCCACAACGGGACCGGGCCCAGGGAGTGGGGCCAACGTCCTGACTTTC. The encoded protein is CATTGPGPGSGANVLTF.